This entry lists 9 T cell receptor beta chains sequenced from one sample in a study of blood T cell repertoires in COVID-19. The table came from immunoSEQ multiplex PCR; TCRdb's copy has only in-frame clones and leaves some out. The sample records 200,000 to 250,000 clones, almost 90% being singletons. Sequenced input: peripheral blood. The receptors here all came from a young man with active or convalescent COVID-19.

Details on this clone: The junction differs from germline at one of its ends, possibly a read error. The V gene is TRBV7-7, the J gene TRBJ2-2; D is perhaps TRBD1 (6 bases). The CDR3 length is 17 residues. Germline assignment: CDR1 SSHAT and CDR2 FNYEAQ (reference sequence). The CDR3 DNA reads TGTGCTAGCAGAGCTTCACCGGACAGCGTTGTCACCGGGGAGCTGTTTTTT. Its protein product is CASRASPDSVVTGELFF.

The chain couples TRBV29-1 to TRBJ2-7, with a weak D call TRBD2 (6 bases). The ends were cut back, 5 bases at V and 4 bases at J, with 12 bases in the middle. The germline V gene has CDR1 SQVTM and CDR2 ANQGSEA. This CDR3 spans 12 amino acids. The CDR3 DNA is TGCAGCGTTTCATCAGGGAGGTACGAGCAGTACTTC. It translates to CSVSSGRYEQYF.

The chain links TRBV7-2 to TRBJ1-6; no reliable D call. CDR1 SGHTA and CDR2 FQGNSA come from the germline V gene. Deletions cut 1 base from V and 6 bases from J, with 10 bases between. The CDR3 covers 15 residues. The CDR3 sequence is CASSLDWTSNSPLHF. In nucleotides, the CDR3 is TGTGCCAGCAGCTTAGACTGGACTAGTAATTCACCCCTCCACTTT. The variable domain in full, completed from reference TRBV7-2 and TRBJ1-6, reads GAGVSQSPSNKVTEKGKDVELRCDPISGHTALYWYRQSLGQGLEFLIYFQGNSAPDKSGLPSDRFSAERTGGSVSTLTIQRTQQEDSAVYLCASSLDWTSNSPLHFGNGTRLTVT.

In nucleotides, the CDR3 is TGTGCCAGTAGTATTAACTGGCAGGGGAAGGACACCATATATTTT. It codes for CASSINWQGKDTIYF. The chain combines TRBV19 with TRBJ1-3; D possibly corresponds to TRBD1 (6 bases). This CDR3 spans 15 amino acids. V shed 3 bases and J shed 8 bases, with 17 bases lying between them. The V gene's germline CDR1 is LNHDA and CDR2 SQIVND (reference sequence).

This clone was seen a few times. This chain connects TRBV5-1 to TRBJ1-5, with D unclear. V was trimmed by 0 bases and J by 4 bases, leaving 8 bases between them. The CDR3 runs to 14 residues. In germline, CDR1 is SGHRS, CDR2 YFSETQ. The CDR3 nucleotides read TGCGCCAGCAGCTTGGTGCCAGAAAATCAGCCCCAGCATTTT. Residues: CASSLVPENQPQHF. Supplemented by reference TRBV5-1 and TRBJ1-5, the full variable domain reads KAGVTQTPRYLIKTRGQQVTLSCSPISGHRSVSWYQQTPGQGLQFLFEYFSETQRNKGNFPGRFSGRQFSNSRSEMNVSTLELGDSALYLCASSLVPENQPQHFGDGTRLSIL.

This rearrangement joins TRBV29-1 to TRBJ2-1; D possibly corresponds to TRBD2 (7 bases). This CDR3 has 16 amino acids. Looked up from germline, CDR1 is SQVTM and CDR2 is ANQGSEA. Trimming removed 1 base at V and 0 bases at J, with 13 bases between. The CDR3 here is CSVEGGGGSSYNEQFF. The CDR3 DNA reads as TGCAGCGTTGAAGGGGGGGGCGGGAGCTCCTACAATGAGCAGTTCTTC.

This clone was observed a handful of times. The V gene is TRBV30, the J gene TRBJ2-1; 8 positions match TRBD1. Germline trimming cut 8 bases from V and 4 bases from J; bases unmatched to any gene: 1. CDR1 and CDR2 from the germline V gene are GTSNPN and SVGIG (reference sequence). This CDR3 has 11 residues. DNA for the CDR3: TGTGCCGGGGACAGGTACAATGAGCAGTTCTTC. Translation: CAGDRYNEQFF.

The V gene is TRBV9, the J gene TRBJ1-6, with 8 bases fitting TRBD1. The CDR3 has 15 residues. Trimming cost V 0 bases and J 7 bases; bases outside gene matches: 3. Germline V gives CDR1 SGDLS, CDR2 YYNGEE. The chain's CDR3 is CASSVEWTGNSPLHF. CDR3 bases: TGTGCCAGCAGCGTAGAGTGGACAGGGAATTCACCCCTCCACTTT.

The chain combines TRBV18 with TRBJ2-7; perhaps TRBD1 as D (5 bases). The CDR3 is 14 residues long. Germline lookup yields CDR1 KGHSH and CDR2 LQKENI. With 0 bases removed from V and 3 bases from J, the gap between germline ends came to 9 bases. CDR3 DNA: TGTGCCAGCTCACCACCTTCGACAGTCTACGAGCAGTACTTC. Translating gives CASSPPSTVYEQYF.